One sample yielded the 24 T cell receptor beta chains listed below, sequenced in a study of blood T cell repertoires in COVID-19. The method was immunoSEQ multiplex PCR; TCRdb's version includes in-frame clones alone and lacks a portion of them. This table holds about 180,000 clones, about 91% found once. Sequences were obtained from peripheral blood. All receptors come from a woman in her twenties or thirties with acute or convalescent COVID-19.

This clone was detected only a few times. This sequence joins TRBV28 and TRBJ2-1; tentatively, D is TRBD1 (5 bases). Trimming took off 3 bases at V and 6 bases at J, with 9 bases between the two ends. Per germline, CDR1 MDHEN and CDR2 SYDVKM. The CDR3 spans 13 residues. CDR3 region: CASSFPQGNEQFF. The CDR3 coding sequence is TGTGCCAGCAGTTTTCCCCAGGGCAATGAGCAGTTCTTC.

V gene TRBV28 combines with J gene TRBJ1-2; TRBD1 matches at 10 bases. V was pared by 6 bases and J by 3 bases, with 7 bases of the junction left unmatched. The CDR3 spans 15 residues. Germline V gives CDR1 MDHEN, CDR2 SYDVKM. CDR3: CASRYTTGGYYGYTF. Here the CDR3 DNA reads TGTGCCAGCAGGTATACGACAGGGGGCTACTATGGCTACACCTTC.

The J gene is TRBJ2-7, the V gene TRBV6-5; possible D gene TRBD2, 5 bases. The CDR3 has 12 residues. Trimming pared 6 bases from V and 3 bases from J, leaving 9 bases between. Germline V lookup: CDR1 MNHEY, CDR2 SVGAGI. The CDR3 here is CASSPGSYEQYF. The CDR3 DNA is TGTGCCAGCAGCCCGGGAAGCTACGAGCAGTACTTC.

The chain couples TRBV7-8 to TRBJ2-1; 11 bases line up with TRBD2. This CDR3 is 15 amino acids long. The J segment lost 4 bases and the V segment lost 1 base, leaving 0 bases of the junction unmatched. The germline V gene has CDR1 SGHVS and CDR2 FQNEAQ. The CDR3 is CASSLVAGGYNEQFF. CDR3 bases: TGTGCCAGCAGCTTAGTAGCGGGAGGGTACAATGAGCAGTTCTTC.

V usage is TRBV28 and J usage is TRBJ2-7, with D perhaps TRBD1 (5 bases). Germline assignment: CDR1 MDHEN and CDR2 SYDVKM. The CDR3 runs to 11 residues. Deletions cut 8 bases from V and 6 bases from J, with 11 bases between. The CDR3 sequence is CASLMGPEQYF. Here the CDR3 DNA reads TGTGCCAGCTTGATGGGGCCCGAGCAGTACTTC.

The CDR3 loop is CASSLSDTQYF. CDR3 bases: TGTGCCAGCAGCTTATCGGATACGCAGTATTTT. The chain has TRBV13 and TRBJ2-3; D gene uncertain. Deletions cut 2 bases from V and 6 bases from J, with 3 bases between. Germline CDR1 and CDR2: PRHDT and FYEKMQ (reference sequence). The CDR3 is 11 residues long.

This chain connects TRBV18 to TRBJ2-6, with D possibly TRBD2 on 6 matching bases. Trimming removed 6 bases at V and 4 bases at J, with 13 bases between. CDR1 and CDR2 (germline): KGHSH, LQKENI. The CDR3 is 15 residues long. This CDR3 is CASSGTPPGANVLTF. CDR3 nucleotide sequence: TGTGCCAGCTCCGGGACTCCCCCCGGGGCCAACGTCCTGACTTTC.

J is TRBJ1-1 and V is TRBV4-2, with unresolved D. V lost 0 bases to trimming and J lost 5 bases, with 13 bases between them. The CDR3 contains 15 residues. CDR1 and CDR2 from the germline V gene are LGHNA and YNFKEQ. This CDR3 reads CASSQEATSGTEAFF. For the CDR3, the DNA is TGTGCCAGCAGCCAAGAAGCGACAAGCGGGACTGAAGCTTTCTTT.

The chain carries TRBV28 and TRBJ2-3, with 11 bases identical to TRBD1. CDR1 is MDHEN and CDR2 is SYDVKM in the germline V gene. The CDR3 is made up of 14 amino acids. The V segment lost 11 bases and the J segment 6 bases; nucleotides outside the gene matches: 10. As DNA, the CDR3 is TGTGCCGGCCGGGACAGGGGGTTTTCGGATACGCAGTATTTT. Translated, it gives CAGRDRGFSDTQYF.

This clone was picked up one time. The chain combines TRBV4-1 with TRBJ1-1, with D possibly matching TRBD1 (6 bases). The V gene's germline CDR1 is MGHRA and CDR2 YSYEKL. The CDR3 sequence is 18 residues long. V lost 0 bases and J lost 4, with 21 bases in between. The CDR3 sequence is CASSQEGMGARISTEAFF. The CDR3 DNA reads TGCGCCAGCAGCCAAGAAGGCATGGGGGCCAGAATAAGCACTGAAGCTTTCTTT.

V usage is TRBV7-2 and J usage is TRBJ2-7, with 12 nucleotides matching TRBD2. The CDR3 has 14 amino acids. The V segment lost 4 bases and the J segment 4 bases; nucleotides outside the gene matches: 2. The germline V gene has CDR1 SGHTA and CDR2 FQGNSA. This CDR3 is CASSWTSGTYEQYF. As DNA, the CDR3 is TGTGCCAGCAGCTGGACTAGCGGGACTTACGAGCAGTACTTC.

The chain couples TRBV7-9 to TRBJ1-1, with a possible D match to TRBD1 (5 bases). The V end was cut by 1 base, the J end by 11 bases, with 14 bases between. Germline CDR1 and CDR2: SEHNR and FQNEAQ (reference sequence). This CDR3 has 13 amino acids. CDR3 DNA: TGTGCCAGCAGCTTAGAAATAGGGGATGGGGCTTTCTTT. It yields the protein CASSLEIGDGAFF.

Only one count was recorded for this clone. This chain links TRBV7-9 with TRBJ2-1; tentatively, D is TRBD1 (6 bases). V was cut by 3 bases and J by 4 bases, with 10 bases left in between. CDR3 length: 14 residues. Germline CDR1 reads SEHNR; CDR2 reads FQNEAQ (reference sequence). The DNA of the CDR3 is TGTGCCAGCAGCTTCGGGACACAGTACAATGAGCAGTTCTTC. It specifies CASSFGTQYNEQFF.

V is TRBV24-1 and J is TRBJ1-2; unclear D gene. The CDR3 runs to 15 residues. Germline loops: CDR1 KGHDR, CDR2 SFDVKD. Trimming pared 4 bases from V and 8 bases from J, leaving 19 bases between. In DNA form, the CDR3 reads TGTGCCACCAGTGACGGGTCTCCGGGGTTAGAGGGCTACACCTTC. The encoded protein is CATSDGSPGLEGYTF.

The genes are TRBV6-5 and TRBJ2-1; no firm D call. V lost 6 bases and J 0 bases, leaving 6 bases between the germline ends. The CDR3 is 13 residues long. Germline V gene sequence: CDR1 MNHEY, CDR2 SVGAGI. For the CDR3, the DNA is TGTGCCAGCAGACAAAGCTCCTACAATGAGCAGTTCTTC. It yields the protein CASRQSSYNEQFF.

This sequence joins TRBV2 and TRBJ1-6; TRBD1 matches at 7 bases. J gave up 7 bases and V 8 bases, and 2 bases lay outside the gene matches. In germline, CDR1 is SNHLY, CDR2 FYNNEI. The CDR3 is 12 amino acids. CDR3 sequence (DNA): TGTGCCAGCCGGGACAGCAATTCACCCCTCCACTTT. Amino acids: CASRDSNSPLHF.

J is TRBJ1-5 and V is TRBV19, with 7 bases matching TRBD1. The J segment lost 7 bases and the V segment lost 8 bases, leaving 8 bases of the junction unmatched. The CDR3 runs 13 residues. Germline values: CDR1 LNHDA, CDR2 SQIVND (reference sequence). CDR3 protein: CASGADRDQPQHF. For the CDR3, the DNA is TGTGCCAGTGGCGCCGACAGGGACCAGCCCCAGCATTTT.

The CDR3 spells CASSLHMTDLSYEQYF. CDR3 bases: TGCGCCAGCAGCTTGCATATGACAGACCTCTCCTACGAGCAGTACTTC. The chain carries TRBV5-1 and TRBJ2-7; tentative D call: TRBD1 (5 bases). Germline-derived CDR1 and CDR2 are SGHRS and YFSETQ. There are 16 residues in the CDR3. V gave up 1 base and J gave up 0 bases, with 14 bases separating them. Full variable domain (remainder filled in from reference TRBV5-1 and TRBJ2-7): KAGVTQTPRYLIKTRGQQVTLSCSPISGHRSVSWYQQTPGQGLQFLFEYFSETQRNKGNFPGRFSGRQFSNSRSEMNVSTLELGDSALYLCASSLHMTDLSYEQYFGPGTRLTVT.

The V gene is TRBV6-4, the J gene TRBJ1-2; tentatively, D is TRBD1 (5 bases). This CDR3 has 14 amino acids. From germline, CDR1 is MRHNA and CDR2 SNTAGT. Trimming shortened V by 6 bases and J by 7 bases, and 18 bases separated the two germline ends. The CDR3 region is CASRREIGVGGYTF. The CDR3, as DNA: TGTGCCAGCAGAAGAGAGATAGGGGTTGGTGGCTACACCTTC.

The V call is TRBV27, the J call TRBJ2-2; D possibly corresponds to TRBD2 (5 bases). Trimming shortened V by 5 bases and J by 4 bases, and 11 bases separated the two germline ends. Germline V lookup: CDR1 MNHEY, CDR2 SMNVEV (reference sequence). This CDR3 spans 14 amino acids. The CDR3 loop is CASSTRRGTGELFF. The CDR3 DNA reads TGTGCCAGCAGTACCCGACGGGGCACCGGGGAGCTGTTTTTT.

This clone turned up a few times. V is TRBV2 and J is TRBJ2-7; D possibly corresponds to TRBD1 (7 bases). This CDR3 spans 12 amino acids. The germline V gene encodes CDR1 SNHLY and CDR2 FYNNEI. Trimming took 11 bases from V and 0 from J, leaving 11 bases between them. CDR3 sequence (DNA): TGTGCCGGCGGGACAGACTCCTACGAGCAGTACTTC. Translating it yields CAGGTDSYEQYF.

The rearrangement uses TRBV9 and TRBJ2-7; D perhaps matches TRBD2 (5 bases). The CDR3 runs to 13 residues. CDR1 is SGDLS, CDR2 YYNGEE, per germline. V lost 7 bases and J lost 3, with 14 bases in between. CDR3 amino acids: CASGSEINYEQYF. CDR3 nucleotides: TGTGCCAGCGGGAGCGAAATTAACTACGAGCAGTACTTC.

The rearrangement joins TRBV6-5 to TRBJ1-6; D might be TRBD1 (6 bases). This CDR3 spans 15 amino acids. V lost 6 bases and J 5 bases, leaving 14 bases between the germline ends. The V gene's germline CDR1 is MNHEY and CDR2 SVGAGI. CDR3 DNA sequence: TGTGCCAGCAGCCGATGGACAGAAGATAATTCACCCCTCCACTTT. It specifies CASSRWTEDNSPLHF.

This chain uses TRBV28 with TRBJ1-2, with D maybe TRBD1 (5 bases). The CDR3 is made up of 12 amino acids. CDR1 MDHEN and CDR2 SYDVKM come from the germline V gene. The V and J ends lost 6 bases and 8 bases respectively, with 13 bases between them. The CDR3 sequence is CASRDIESGYTF. CDR3 nucleotides: TGTGCCAGCAGGGACATAGAATCCGGCTACACCTTC.